This passage covers 22 T cell receptor beta chains from one sample sequenced in a study of technical replicates of blood from a handful of donors. Only in-frame clones appear in the TCRdb table, and some are missing; sequencing was by immunoSEQ multiplex PCR. The sample holds some 80,000 clones; approximately 96% are singletons and the top ten take about 0.36%. The sample comprised T cells isolated from PBMCs. These receptors were obtained from a human donor in good health.

As DNA, the CDR3 is TGCGCCAGCAGCCAGGTGACAGGTACAACTAATGAAAAACTGTTTTTT. Residues: CASSQVTGTTNEKLFF. This rearrangement joins TRBV4-1 to TRBJ1-4; weak D call: TRBD1 (6 bases). Germline V gene data show CDR1 as MGHRA and CDR2 as YSYEKL. The length of the CDR3 is 16 residues. Trimming shortened V by 3 bases and J by 0 bases, and 11 bases separated the two germline ends.

The rearrangement uses TRBV4-3 and TRBJ2-3; 12 bases agree with TRBD2. Losses at the gene ends were 1 base for V and 6 bases for J; bases not matched to a gene: 5. This CDR3 is built from 16 residues. Germline assignment: CDR1 LGHNA and CDR2 YSLEER. DNA of the CDR3: TGCGCCAGCAGCCAAGTCTGGACTAGCGGGAAGGATACGCAGTATTTT. Translated, it gives CASSQVWTSGKDTQYF.

V is TRBV11-3 and J is TRBJ2-7, with 7 bases lining up with TRBD1. The CDR3 loop spans 14 amino acids. Germline loops: CDR1 SGHNT, CDR2 YENEEA. Germline trimming cut 1 base from V and 5 bases from J; bases unmatched to any gene: 5. This chain's CDR3 is CASSLGYRGNEQYF. CDR3 nucleotides: TGTGCCAGCAGCTTAGGTTACAGGGGAAACGAGCAGTACTTC. The full variable domain, in which reference TRBV11-3 and TRBJ2-7 provide the parts outside the CDR3, is EAGVVQSPRYKIIEKKQPVAFWCNPISGHNTLYWYLQNLGQGPELLIRYENEEAVDDSQLPKDRFSAERLKGVDSTLKIQPAELGDSAVYLCASSLGYRGNEQYFGPGTRLTVT.

The genes are TRBV28 and TRBJ1-4; D unresolved. Germline V lookup: CDR1 MDHEN, CDR2 SYDVKM. Trimming shortened V by 4 bases and J by 0 bases, and 12 bases separated the two germline ends. The CDR3 covers 16 residues. The DNA for the CDR3 is TGTGCCAGCAGTTCGTCTCCGTATGCAACTAATGAAAAACTGTTTTTT. Protein sequence: CASSSSPYATNEKLFF. Full variable domain (remainder filled in from reference TRBV28 and TRBJ1-4): DVKVTQSSRYLVKRTGEKVFLECVQDMDHENMFWYRQDPGLGLRLIYFSYDVKMKEKGDIPEGYSVSREKKERFSLILESASTNQTSMYLCASSSSPYATNEKLFFGSGTQLSVL.

This clone occurred a few times. This chain links TRBV9 with TRBJ1-1; maybe TRBD1 (6 bases). The CDR3 is 14 amino acids. V was cut by 9 bases and J by 1 base, with 16 bases left in between. CDR1 and CDR2 (germline): SGDLS, YYNGEE. The CDR3 nucleotides are TGTGCCAAACTGGACAGCCGAAAGAACACTGAAGCTTTCTTT. Translated, it gives CAKLDSRKNTEAFF.

The V call is TRBV5-1, the J call TRBJ1-5, with a possible D match to TRBD1 (5 bases). V was clipped by 9 bases and J by 5 bases, with 18 bases between them. The CDR3 totals 14 residues. The germline CDR1 and CDR2 sequences are SGHRS and YFSETQ. The CDR3 bases are TGCGCCACAAGCGGGGGAGGACCATATCAGCCCCAGCATTTT. This gives the protein CATSGGGPYQPQHF.

CDR3 DNA: TGTGCCAGCAGCTTAGGGACAGGGTGGAACTATGGCTACACCTTC. Encoded protein: CASSLGTGWNYGYTF. This chain uses TRBV7-9 with TRBJ1-2; TRBD1 matches 8 bases. Germline assignment: CDR1 SEHNR and CDR2 FQNEAQ (reference sequence). Trimming at V came to 1 base and at J to 2 bases, leaving 3 bases not matched to a gene. The CDR3 spans 15 residues.

V usage is TRBV4-1 and J usage is TRBJ2-1; tentatively, D is TRBD1 (5 bases). V lost 0 bases and J 4 bases, leaving 10 bases between the germline ends. This CDR3 comprises 15 residues. Per germline, CDR1 MGHRA and CDR2 YSYEKL. The CDR3 sequence is CASSQDLGLYNEQFF. The CDR3 coding sequence is TGCGCCAGCAGCCAAGATTTGGGGCTGTACAATGAGCAGTTCTTC.

This chain uses TRBV27 with TRBJ1-5, with 7 nucleotides matching TRBD1. Germline values: CDR1 MNHEY, CDR2 SMNVEV (reference sequence). The CDR3 has 14 residues. The J segment lost 2 bases and the V segment lost 5 bases, leaving 3 bases of the junction unmatched. The CDR3 sequence is CASSLGTGNQPQHF. In DNA, the CDR3 is TGTGCCAGCAGTCTAGGGACAGGCAATCAGCCCCAGCATTTT.

The J gene is TRBJ2-1, the V gene TRBV2; 7 bases are shared with TRBD2. The J segment lost 3 bases and the V segment lost 6 bases, leaving 11 bases of the junction unmatched. This CDR3 comprises 16 residues. Per germline, CDR1 SNHLY and CDR2 FYNNEI. The CDR3 region is CASSSSRASGYNEQFF. CDR3 coding DNA: TGTGCCAGCAGCTCCTCTAGGGCTAGCGGCTACAATGAGCAGTTCTTC.

The V gene is TRBV7-3, the J gene TRBJ2-2; 10 bases are a match to TRBD1. Unmatched junction bases numbered 4, after V lost 5 bases and J lost 4 bases. CDR1 is SGHTA and CDR2 is FQGTGA in the germline V gene. The CDR3 extends over 15 amino acids. The CDR3 loop is CASSIGQGGTGELFF. CDR3 coding DNA: TGTGCCAGCAGCATTGGACAGGGGGGCACCGGGGAGCTGTTTTTT.

V usage is TRBV6-4 and J usage is TRBJ2-1; unclear D gene. V was pared by 6 bases and J by 0 bases, with 12 bases between. CDR3 length: 15 amino acids. CDR1 MRHNA and CDR2 SNTAGT come from the germline V gene. Written as DNA, the CDR3 is TGTGCCAGCAGCCTTAAGTTGGCCTCCTACAATGAGCAGTTCTTC. Translated: CASSLKLASYNEQFF.

V usage is TRBV14 and J usage is TRBJ2-7, with TRBD1 matching over 9 bases. V was pared by 1 base and J by 5 bases, with 9 bases of the junction left unmatched. The germline V gene has CDR1 SGHDN and CDR2 FVKESK. This CDR3 spans 16 amino acids. The CDR3 protein is CASSQAFGTGYNEQYF. CDR3 sequence (DNA): TGTGCCAGCAGCCAAGCCTTCGGGACAGGGTATAACGAGCAGTACTTC.

The rearrangement uses TRBV11-2 and TRBJ2-4, with 7 bases that match TRBD1. Trimming at V came to 2 bases and at J to 7 bases, leaving 8 bases not matched to a gene. Germline V gene lookup returns CDR1 SGHAT and CDR2 FQNNGV. The CDR3 contains 15 residues. CDR3 nucleotides: TGTGCCAGCAGCTTATCAGGGGGTATATCGAACATTCAGTACTTC. Amino acids: CASSLSGGISNIQYF. Full variable domain (remainder filled in from reference TRBV11-2 and TRBJ2-4): EAGVAQSPRYKIIEKRQSVAFWCNPISGHATLYWYQQILGQGPKLLIQFQNNGVVDDSQLPKDRFSAERLKGVDSTLKIQPAKLEDSAVYLCASSLSGGISNIQYFGAGTRLSVL.

This rearrangement joins TRBV4-1 to TRBJ2-3; 9 positions match TRBD1. The CDR3 runs to 16 residues. The V and J ends lost 3 bases and 4 bases, in that order; junction bases with no gene match: 8. In germline, CDR1 is MGHRA, CDR2 YSYEKL. CDR3 nucleotides: TGCGCCAGCAGCCAGAAAAACGGACAGGGGTCAGATACGCAGTATTTT. Residues: CASSQKNGQGSDTQYF.

This clone was seen just once. The chain combines TRBV10-3 with TRBJ1-5; 8 bases agree with TRBD1. The trim removed 10 bases at V and 0 bases at J, leaving 2 bases unmatched. CDR3 size: 13 residues. Germline CDR1 ENHRY, CDR2 SYGVKD. In DNA form, the CDR3 reads TGTGCCACTGGACAGGGTAGCAATCAGCCCCAGCATTTT. The encoded protein is CATGQGSNQPQHF.

This clone is a singleton in its sample. The V and J genes are TRBV5-1 and TRBJ1-4; 8 bases agree with TRBD1. The V gene end was trimmed by 2 bases and the J gene end by 5 bases; junction bases not matched to a gene: 2. The CDR3 loop spans 14 amino acids. From germline, CDR1 is SGHRS and CDR2 YFSETQ. In DNA, the CDR3 is TGCGCCAGCAGCTTACAGGGGGACAATGAAAAACTGTTTTTT. Translated: CASSLQGDNEKLFF.

The gene calls are TRBV11-2 and TRBJ2-4, with 9 bases matching TRBD1. The length of the CDR3 is 16 residues. J gave up 6 bases and V 5 bases, and 11 bases lay outside the gene matches. The germline gives CDR1 SGHAT, CDR2 FQNNGV. The CDR3, as DNA: TGTGCCAGCAGCCCCCGGACAGGGGATAGAAGAAACATTCAGTACTTC. It codes for CASSPRTGDRRNIQYF.

This rearrangement joins TRBV25-1 to TRBJ2-7; 8 bases are a match to TRBD2. The CDR3 length is 15 residues. CDR1 and CDR2 from the germline V gene are MGHDK and SYGVNS. V shed 1 base, J shed 2 bases, and the junction held 4 bases outside the gene matches. CDR3 DNA: TGTGCCAGCAGTGAATGGCGGGAGGTCGCCTACGAGCAGTACTTC. This gives the protein CASSEWREVAYEQYF.

The chain has TRBV18 and TRBJ2-7, with D possibly being TRBD1 (6 bases). The germline CDR1 and CDR2 sequences are KGHSH and LQKENI. V dropped 0 bases and J dropped 3 bases, with 9 bases sitting between them. This CDR3 comprises 14 residues. The CDR3 is CASSPPDSYYEQYF. The CDR3 nucleotides are TGTGCCAGCTCACCACCGGACAGTTACTACGAGCAGTACTTC. Complete variable domain (other parts from reference TRBV18 and TRBJ2-7): NAGVMQNPRHLVRRRGQEARLRCSPMKGHSHVYWYRQLPEEGLKFMVYLQKENIIDESGMPKERFSAEFPKEGPSILRIQQVVRGDSAAYFCASSPPDSYYEQYFGPGTRLTVT.

The count of this clone is one. The chain joins TRBV5-4 to TRBJ2-5, with 10 bases identical to TRBD2. CDR3 length: 16 residues. Germline V lookup: CDR1 SGHNT, CDR2 YYREEE (reference sequence). J lost 5 bases, V lost 2 bases, and 9 bases had no gene match. The CDR3 spells CASSFPQAGGPETQYF. CDR3 nucleotides: TGTGCCAGCAGCTTTCCTCAAGCGGGAGGGCCGGAGACCCAGTACTTC.

V usage is TRBV27 and J usage is TRBJ2-7; a weak D match, TRBD1 (5 bases). Germline-derived CDR1 and CDR2 are MNHEY and SMNVEV (reference sequence). Trimming stripped 6 bases from V and 9 bases from J, with 15 bases between. The CDR3 extends over 12 amino acids. DNA for the CDR3: TGTGCCAGCAGCTCCTCAGGGATAGGGCAGTACTTC. Its protein product is CASSSSGIGQYF.